This T cell receptor (beta chain) was recorded in a study of T cell responses to AZD1222 COVID-19 vaccine. As to this clone: Its matching antigen is unknown.

General study points: In the spike-specific TCR repertoire, nearly half reportedly target unmutated variant regions.

Sequencing was performed with immunoSEQ multiplex PCR; in TCRdb, only in-frame clones are kept and a portion is missing. The sample lists about 140,000 clones, about nine tenths occurring once. The sample was peripheral blood, taken on day 0 of AZD1222 vaccination. The sequence was obtained from an adult in good health.

Here the CDR3 reads CAGGQEIASNQPQHF. For the CDR3, the DNA is TGTGCCGGCGGACAGGAGATAGCTAGCAATCAGCCCCAGCATTTT. The chain is built from TRBV19 and TRBJ1-5; 7 bases map to TRBD1. CDR1 LNHDA and CDR2 SQIVND come from the germline V gene (reference sequence). The CDR3 contains 15 residues. With 11 bases clipped from V and 0 bases from J, the junction kept 10 bases outside the gene matches.